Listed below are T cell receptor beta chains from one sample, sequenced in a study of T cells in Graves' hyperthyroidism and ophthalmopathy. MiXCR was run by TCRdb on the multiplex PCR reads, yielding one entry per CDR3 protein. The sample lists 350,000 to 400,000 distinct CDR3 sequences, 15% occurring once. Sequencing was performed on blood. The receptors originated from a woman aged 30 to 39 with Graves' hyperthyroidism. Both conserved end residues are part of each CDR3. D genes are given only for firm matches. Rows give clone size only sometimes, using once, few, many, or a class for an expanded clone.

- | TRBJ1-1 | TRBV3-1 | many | CASSPDSNTEAFF | TGTGCCAGCAGCCCTGACAGTAACACTGAAGCTTTCTTT
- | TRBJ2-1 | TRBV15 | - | CATSREQDSYNEQFF | TGTGCCACCAGCAGAGAACAGGACTCCTACAATGAGCAGTTCTTC
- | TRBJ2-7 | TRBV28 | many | CASSLPGLISYEQYF | TGTGCCAGCAGTTTGCCGGGACTGATCTCCTACGAGCAGTACTTC
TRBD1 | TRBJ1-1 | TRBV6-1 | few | CASSEQGTGGMNTEAFF | TGTGCCAGCAGTGAACAAGGGACAGGGGGCATGAACACTGAAGCTTTCTTT
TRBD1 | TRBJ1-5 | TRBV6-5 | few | CASSYGGDRITQPQHF | TGTGCCAGCAGTTACGGAGGGGACAGGATCACTCAGCCCCAGCATTTT
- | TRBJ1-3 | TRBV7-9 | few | CASRPHTDSSGNTIYF | TGTGCCAGCAGACCTCATACCGACAGCTCTGGAAACACCATATATTTT
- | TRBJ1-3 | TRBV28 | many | CASSFVGTGNTIYF | TGTGCCAGCAGTTTTGTGGGAACTGGAAACACCATATATTTT
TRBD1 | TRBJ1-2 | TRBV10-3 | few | CAISAQGDGYTF | TGTGCCATCAGTGCCCAGGGGGATGGCTACACCTTC
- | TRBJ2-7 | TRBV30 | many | CAWSVGGFQQYF | TGTGCCTGGAGTGTTGGGGGCTTCCAGCAGTACTTC
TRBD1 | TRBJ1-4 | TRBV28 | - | CASSGQGANEKLFF | TGTGCCAGCAGTGGACAGGGGGCAAATGAAAAACTGTTTTTT
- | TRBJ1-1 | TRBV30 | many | CAWSPGGFTEAFF | TGTGCCTGGAGTCCCGGGGGCTTCACTGAAGCTTTCTTT
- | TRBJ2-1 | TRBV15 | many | CATSGTSGLSYNEQFF | TGTGCCACCAGCGGCACTTCGGGACTCTCCTACAATGAGCAGTTCTTC
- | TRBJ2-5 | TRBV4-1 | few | CASSQLTGRETQYF | TGCGCCAGCAGCCAACTAACAGGGAGGGAGACCCAGTACTTC
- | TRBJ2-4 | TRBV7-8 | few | CASSLIRATKNIQYF | TGTGCCAGCAGCTTAATTCGAGCGACGAAGAACATTCAGTACTTC
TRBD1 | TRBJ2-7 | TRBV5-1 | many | CASSPTTGRDREQYF | TGCGCCAGCAGCCCTACGACAGGGCGTGATCGCGAGCAGTACTTC
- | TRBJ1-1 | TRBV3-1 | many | CASSQGIHGANTEAFF | TGTGCCAGCAGCCAAGGGATCCATGGGGCGAACACTGAAGCTTTCTTT
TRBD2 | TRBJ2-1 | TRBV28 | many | CASRESGTRSDPYDNEQFF | TGTGCCAGCAGGGAGTCCGGGACTAGGTCCGACCCGTACGACAATGAGCAGTTCTTC
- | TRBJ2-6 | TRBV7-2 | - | CASSLARESGANVLTF | TGTGCCAGCAGCTTAGCCCGAGAGTCTGGGGCCAACGTCCTGACTTTC
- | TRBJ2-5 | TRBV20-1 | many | CSANGQEARETQYF | TGCAGTGCTAACGGCCAGGAGGCGAGAGAGACCCAGTACTTC
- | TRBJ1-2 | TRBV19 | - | CATFRGIYGYTF | TGTGCCACATTCCGGGGTATCTATGGCTACACCTTC
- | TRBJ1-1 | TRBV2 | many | CASSPDISTEAFF | TGTGCCAGCAGCCCCGACATTTCCACTGAAGCTTTCTTT
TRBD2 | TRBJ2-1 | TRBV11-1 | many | CASSLQRDYNEQFF | TGTGCCAGCAGCTTACAGCGGGACTACAATGAGCAGTTCTTC
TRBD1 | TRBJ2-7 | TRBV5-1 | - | CASSPPGQGVGEQYF | TGCGCCAGCAGCCCTCCGGGACAGGGTGTTGGCGAGCAGTACTTC
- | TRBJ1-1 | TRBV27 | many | CASSLSGEGMNTEAFF | TGTGCCAGCAGTCTTTCCGGGGAAGGTATGAACACTGAAGCTTTCTTT
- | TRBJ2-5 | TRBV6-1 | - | CASTRRFTETQYF | TGTGCCAGCACTCGGAGGTTTACAGAGACCCAGTACTTC
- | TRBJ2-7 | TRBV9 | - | CASSPRPWDYEQYF | TGTGCCAGCAGCCCACGGCCATGGGACTACGAGCAGTACTTC
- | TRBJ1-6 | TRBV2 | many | CASSSGTGFNSPLHF | TGTGCCAGCAGTTCGGGTACAGGGTTCAATTCACCCCTCCACTTT
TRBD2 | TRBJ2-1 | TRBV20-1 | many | CSARDPTSGIINEQFF | TGCAGTGCTAGAGATCCGACTAGCGGGATAATCAATGAGCAGTTCTTC
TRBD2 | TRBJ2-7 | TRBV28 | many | CASSSREGSEQYF | TGTGCCAGCAGTTCGCGGGAGGGCTCCGAGCAGTACTTC
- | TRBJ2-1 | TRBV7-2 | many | CASSSSDLLPDNEQFF | TGTGCCAGCAGCTCCTCAGATCTTCTCCCTGACAATGAGCAGTTCTTC
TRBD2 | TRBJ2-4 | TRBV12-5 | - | CASGSTPSGGDKNIQYF | TGTGCTAGTGGTTCGACGCCTAGCGGGGGGGACAAAAACATTCAGTACTTC
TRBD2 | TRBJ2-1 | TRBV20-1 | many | CSVSTSFDEQFF | TGCAGTGTCTCGACTAGCTTCGATGAGCAGTTCTTC
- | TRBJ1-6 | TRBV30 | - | CASRQELNSPLHF | TGTGCCTCTAGACAGGAGTTAAATTCACCCCTCCACTTT
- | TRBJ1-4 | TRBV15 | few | CATSRPTPSTNEKLFF | TGTGCCACCAGCAGGCCCACACCCTCAACTAATGAAAAACTGTTTTTT
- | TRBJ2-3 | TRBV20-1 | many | CSEQGSTDTQYF | TGCAGTGAACAGGGCAGCACAGATACGCAGTATTTT
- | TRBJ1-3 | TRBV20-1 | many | CSARDRLGNTIYF | TGCAGTGCTAGAGATCGTTTGGGAAACACCATATATTTT
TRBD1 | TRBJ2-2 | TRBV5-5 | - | CASSLPGQGAPGELFF | TGTGCCAGCAGCTTACCGGGACAGGGGGCCCCCGGGGAGCTGTTTTTT
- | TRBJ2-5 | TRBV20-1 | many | CSARSQQETQYF | TGCAGTGCTAGGAGTCAGCAAGAGACCCAGTACTTC
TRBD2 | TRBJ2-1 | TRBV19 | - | CASRPAGTSGFRSYNEQFF | TGTGCCAGTAGACCGGCCGGGACTAGCGGATTCCGCTCCTACAATGAGCAGTTCTTC
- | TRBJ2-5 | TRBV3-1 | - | CASSLNGVEGETQYF | TGTGCCAGCAGCCTCAACGGGGTCGAAGGGGAGACCCAGTACTTC
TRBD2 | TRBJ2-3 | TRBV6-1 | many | CASSRESSGPFTDTQYF | TGTGCCAGCAGTCGTGAATCTAGCGGGCCCTTCACAGATACGCAGTATTTT